Each of the 4 T cell receptor beta chains below was sequenced from the same sample in a study of metastatic and nonmetastatic thyroid tumors. Ahead of thyroid surgery, no patient had received treatment of any kind. TCRdb recomputed clones from the PCR reads via MiXCR. This table holds fewer than 40,000 clones, approximately 51% found once. Sequencing used tumor tissue. The receptors derive from a male donor with papillary thyroid cancer or a benign thyroid nodule (not recorded which). Some clones in this sample may be carry-over from other donors' samples.

This clone turned up a few times. This chain links TRBV6-1 with TRBJ2-3, with 7 bases fitting TRBD2. This CDR3 contains 14 residues. Germline lookup yields CDR1 MNHNS and CDR2 SASEGT. V dropped 0 bases and J dropped 10; count of bases not matched to a gene: 7. The DNA of the CDR3 is TGTGCCAGCAGTGAAGCGGGAGGGCCTATGGCGCAGTATTTT. It translates to CASSEAGGPMAQYF.

The chain uses TRBV7-6 and TRBJ2-7, with 12 positions matching TRBD2. Germline CDR1 and CDR2: SGHVS and FNYEAQ. V was pared by 2 bases and J by 7 bases, with 15 bases of the junction left unmatched. The CDR3 extends over 18 amino acids. DNA of the CDR3: TGTGCCAGCAGCTTACACTTCTCCGCGACTAGCGGGAGTGGAGAGCAGTACTTC. This encodes CASSLHFSATSGSGEQYF.

The rearrangement links TRBV20-1 to TRBJ2-7; the D gene is possibly TRBD1 (5 bases). The germline CDR1 and CDR2 sequences are DFQATT and SNEGSKA (reference sequence). The CDR3 loop spans 14 amino acids. V gave up 1 base and J gave up 2 bases, with 12 bases separating them. For the CDR3, the DNA is TGCAGTGCTAGAGTTAGACAGAGCGCCTACGAGCAGTACTTC. The encoded protein is CSARVRQSAYEQYF.

The genes are TRBV6-4 and TRBJ1-2; D is ambiguous. The CDR3 is made up of 13 amino acids. Germline V gives CDR1 MRHNA, CDR2 SNTAGT. Trimming removed 3 bases at V and 5 bases at J, with 10 bases between. The CDR3 DNA sequence: TGTGCCAGCAGTGAGTCCCCCATTTATGGCTACACCTTC. It specifies CASSESPIYGYTF.